The T cell receptor beta chain described here comes from a study of Ad26.COV2.S vaccination and SARS-CoV-2 variants. Using immunoSEQ multiplex PCR, the repertoire was profiled, and TCRdb retains in-frame clones only, with some absent. The table shows 380,000 or so clones, with 88% occurring only once. CDR1 is KGHSH, CDR2 LQKENI, per germline. This CDR3 has 13 amino acids. Trimming shortened V by 4 bases and J by 3 bases, and 10 bases separated the two germline ends. Treatment reported: some 19 received Ad26.COV2.S at low or high dose, single or two shots; about 5 received placebo; per-sample allocation not given. Day 63 after the first injection of vaccine or placebo was the sampling time. Boston hosted the donor, who was an adult aged 18-55 years.

The sample in question was peripheral blood, obtained in a trial of Ad26.COV2.S vaccine versus placebo. V gene TRBV18 combines with J gene TRBJ2-7; perhaps TRBD1 as D (6 bases). The sequence was collected from a person between 18 and 60 years old who received the Ad26.COV2.S COVID-19 vaccine or a placebo. CDR3 sequence (DNA): TGTGCCAGCTCACAAGGACAGATCTACGAGCAGTACTTC. It encodes CASSQGQIYEQYF.